This T cell receptor (beta chain) was recovered during a study of blood T cell repertoires in COVID-19. The repertoire was sequenced with immunoSEQ multiplex PCR; TCRdb's copy has only in-frame clones and lacks some. The data show a few hundred thousand clones, over 85% seen once. This CDR3 region has 13 residues. Germline lookup yields CDR1 KGHDR and CDR2 SFDVKD. V shed 4 bases and J shed 2 bases, with 7 bases lying between them. Participant age was roughly 18 to 89 years, and participants resided in roughly 25 US areas. The chain combines TRBV24-1 with TRBJ1-1, with D perhaps matching TRBD1 (5 bases). This TCR was recovered from a woman aged 30 to 39 who had recovered from COVID-19. Sequenced input: PBMCs or T cells enriched from blood (not recorded which). The CDR3 loop reads CATSETGNTEAFF. CDR3 nucleotides: TGTGCCACCAGTGAAACAGGTAACACTGAAGCTTTCTTT.